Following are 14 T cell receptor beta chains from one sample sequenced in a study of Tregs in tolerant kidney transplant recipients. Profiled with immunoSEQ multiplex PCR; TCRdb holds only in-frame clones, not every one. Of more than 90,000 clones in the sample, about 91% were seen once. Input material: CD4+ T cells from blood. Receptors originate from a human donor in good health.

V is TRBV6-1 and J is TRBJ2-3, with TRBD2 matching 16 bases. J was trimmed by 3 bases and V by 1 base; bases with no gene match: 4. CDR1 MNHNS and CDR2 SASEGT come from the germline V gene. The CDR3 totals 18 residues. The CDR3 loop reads CASSEGGLAGGRTDTQYF. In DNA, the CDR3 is TGTGCCAGCAGTGAAGGGGGACTAGCGGGAGGGAGGACAGATACGCAGTATTTT.

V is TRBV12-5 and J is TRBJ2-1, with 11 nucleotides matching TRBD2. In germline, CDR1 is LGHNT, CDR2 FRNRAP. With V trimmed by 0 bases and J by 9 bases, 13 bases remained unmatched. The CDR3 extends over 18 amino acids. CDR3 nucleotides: TGTGCTAGTGGTTTGGTACCTCTCCTAGCGGGGGGCGTGGTTGAGCAGTTCTTC. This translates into CASGLVPLLAGGVVEQFF.

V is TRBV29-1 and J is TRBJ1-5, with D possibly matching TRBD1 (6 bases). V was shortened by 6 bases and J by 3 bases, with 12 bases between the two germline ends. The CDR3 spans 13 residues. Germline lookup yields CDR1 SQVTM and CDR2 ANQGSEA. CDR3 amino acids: CSVVDSYNQPQHF. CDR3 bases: TGCAGCGTCGTGGACAGCTACAATCAGCCCCAGCATTTT.

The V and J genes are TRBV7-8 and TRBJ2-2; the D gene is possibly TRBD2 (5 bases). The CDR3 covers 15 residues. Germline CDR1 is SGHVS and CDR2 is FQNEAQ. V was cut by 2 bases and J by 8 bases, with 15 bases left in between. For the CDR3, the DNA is TGTGCCAGCAGCTTAAGCGTGCGGGCAATTGGGGAGCTGTTTTTT. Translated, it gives CASSLSVRAIGELFF. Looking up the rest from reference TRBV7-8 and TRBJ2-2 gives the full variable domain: GAGVSQSPRYKVAKRGQDVALRCDPISGHVSLFWYQQALGQGPEFLTYFQNEAQLDKSGLPSDRFFAERPEGSVSTLKIQRTQQEDSAVYLCASSLSVRAIGELFFGEGSRLTVL.

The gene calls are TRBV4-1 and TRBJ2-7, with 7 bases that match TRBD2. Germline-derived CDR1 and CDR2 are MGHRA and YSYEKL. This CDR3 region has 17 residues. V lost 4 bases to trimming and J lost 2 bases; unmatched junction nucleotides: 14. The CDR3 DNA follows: TGCGCCAGCAGCCCGCTTCTGAGGCAGCGGGAACCCTACGAGCAGTACTTC. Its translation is CASSPLLRQREPYEQYF.

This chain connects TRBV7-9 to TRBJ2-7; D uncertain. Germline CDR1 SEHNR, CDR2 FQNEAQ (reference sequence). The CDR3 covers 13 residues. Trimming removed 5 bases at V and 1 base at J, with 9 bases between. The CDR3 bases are TGTGCCAGCAGCAGTCGCGAATCCTACGAGCAGTACTTC. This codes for CASSSRESYEQYF.

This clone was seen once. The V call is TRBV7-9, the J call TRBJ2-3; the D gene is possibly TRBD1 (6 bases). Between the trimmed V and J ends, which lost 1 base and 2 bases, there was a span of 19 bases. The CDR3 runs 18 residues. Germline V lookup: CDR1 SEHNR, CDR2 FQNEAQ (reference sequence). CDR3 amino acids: CASSLVPIGQGTTDTQYF. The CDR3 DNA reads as TGTGCCAGCAGCTTAGTCCCAATAGGGCAGGGGACCACAGATACGCAGTATTTT.

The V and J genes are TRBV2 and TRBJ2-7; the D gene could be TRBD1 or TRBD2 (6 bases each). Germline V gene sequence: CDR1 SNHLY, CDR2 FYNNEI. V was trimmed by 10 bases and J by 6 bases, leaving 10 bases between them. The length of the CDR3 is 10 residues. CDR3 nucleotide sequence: TGTGCCATCGGAGGGGGCGAGCAGTACTTC. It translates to CAIGGGEQYF.

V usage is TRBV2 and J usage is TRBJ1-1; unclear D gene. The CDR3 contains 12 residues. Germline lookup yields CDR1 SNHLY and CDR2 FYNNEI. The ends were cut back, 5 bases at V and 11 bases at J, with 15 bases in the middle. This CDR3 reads CASSLRQTRAFF. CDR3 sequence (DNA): TGTGCCAGCAGTCTTCGACAAACTCGGGCTTTCTTT.

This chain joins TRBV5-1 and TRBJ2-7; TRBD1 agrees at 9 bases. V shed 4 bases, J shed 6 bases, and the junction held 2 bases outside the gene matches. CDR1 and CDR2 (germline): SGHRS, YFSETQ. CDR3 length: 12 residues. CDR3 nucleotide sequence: TGCGCCAGCAGCCGGGACAGGGCCGAGCAGTACTTC. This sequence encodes CASSRDRAEQYF.

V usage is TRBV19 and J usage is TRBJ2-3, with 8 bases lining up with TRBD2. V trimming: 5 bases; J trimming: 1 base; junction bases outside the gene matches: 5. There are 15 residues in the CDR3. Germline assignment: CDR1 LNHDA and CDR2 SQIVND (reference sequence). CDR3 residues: CASSPAGEGTDTQYF. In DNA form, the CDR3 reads TGTGCCAGTAGTCCAGCGGGAGAAGGCACAGATACGCAGTATTTT.

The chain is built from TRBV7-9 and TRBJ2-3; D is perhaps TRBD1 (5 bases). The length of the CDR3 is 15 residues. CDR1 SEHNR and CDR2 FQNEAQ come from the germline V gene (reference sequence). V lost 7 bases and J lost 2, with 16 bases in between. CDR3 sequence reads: CASTKRGQDTDTQYF. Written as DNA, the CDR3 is TGTGCCAGCACCAAAAGGGGCCAGGACACAGATACGCAGTATTTT.

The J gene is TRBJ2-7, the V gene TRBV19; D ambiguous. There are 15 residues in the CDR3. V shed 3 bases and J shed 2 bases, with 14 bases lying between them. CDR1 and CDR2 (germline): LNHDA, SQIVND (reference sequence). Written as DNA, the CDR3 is TGTGCCAGTAGTATTTCGCCCGGACGGACCTACGAGCAGTACTTC. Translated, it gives CASSISPGRTYEQYF.

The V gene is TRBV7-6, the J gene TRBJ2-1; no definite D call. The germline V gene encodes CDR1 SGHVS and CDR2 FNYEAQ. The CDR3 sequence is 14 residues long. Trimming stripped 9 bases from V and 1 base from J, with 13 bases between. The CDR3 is CARDLEWSYNEQFF. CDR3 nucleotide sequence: TGTGCCAGAGACCTGGAATGGTCCTACAATGAGCAGTTCTTC.